What follows are 14 T cell receptor beta chains derived from one specimen sequenced in a study of T cells in narcolepsy. TCRdb's table, derived via immunoSEQ multiplex PCR, lists solely in-frame clones and lacks some. The sample has tens of thousands of clones; around 63% are singletons. Sequenced material: memory (CD45RA-) CD4+ T cells from blood. These receptors originate from a human donor in good health.

This clone was picked up a small number of times. In DNA, the CDR3 is TGTGCCAGCAATTGGCAGAACACCGGGGAGCTGTTTTTT. This sequence encodes CASNWQNTGELFF. The chain recombines TRBV28 with TRBJ2-2; no clear D gene. The CDR3 runs 13 residues. Trimming removed 7 bases at V and 1 base at J, with 7 bases between. The germline gives CDR1 MDHEN, CDR2 SYDVKM.

The chain is built from TRBV6-1 and TRBJ1-1; D not resolved. The germline V gene encodes CDR1 MNHNS and CDR2 SASEGT. The CDR3 consists of 13 residues. Trimming removed 7 bases from V and 0 bases from J, with 9 bases in between. Written as DNA, the CDR3 is TGTGCCAGCACGTCCACAGTGAACACTGAAGCTTTCTTT. This codes for CASTSTVNTEAFF.

Turning to this clone: With a far larger clone one base away, a read error is the likely cause. The chain uses TRBV28 and TRBJ1-6; D unclear. V dropped 6 bases and J dropped 1 base, with 7 bases sitting between them. The CDR3 contains 14 residues. CDR1 and CDR2 (germline): MDHEN, SYDVKM. CDR3 bases: TGTGCCAGCAGAGTCGAGTCCTATAATTCACCCCTCCACTTT. Translating it yields CASRVESYNSPLHF.

The V gene is TRBV9, the J gene TRBJ1-6, with 7 bases that match TRBD1. V shed 3 bases, J shed 9 bases, and the junction held 3 bases outside the gene matches. The length of the CDR3 is 13 residues. The V gene's germline CDR1 is SGDLS and CDR2 YYNGEE. The CDR3 bases are TGTGCCAGCAGCGGACAGGGTGGTTCACCCCTCCACTTT. Amino acids: CASSGQGGSPLHF.

This clone has only a few counts. The J gene is TRBJ1-5, the V gene TRBV6-6; D is undetermined. The CDR3 runs 13 residues. The germline V gene has CDR1 MNHNY and CDR2 SVGAGI (reference sequence). V shed 6 bases and J shed 9 bases, with 15 bases lying between them. The CDR3: CASSHTPPGPQHF. The CDR3 DNA follows: TGTGCCAGCAGCCATACCCCTCCGGGGCCCCAGCATTTT.

This clone was found a few times. The rearrangement uses TRBV6-5 and TRBJ2-1; possibly TRBD1 for D (5 bases). Germline lookup yields CDR1 MNHEY and CDR2 SVGAGI. The length of the CDR3 is 14 residues. Trimming pared 1 base from V and 8 bases from J, leaving 12 bases between. The CDR3 sequence is CASSYYPQGHEQFF. CDR3 nucleotides: TGTGCCAGCAGTTACTACCCTCAGGGCCATGAGCAGTTCTTC.

V is TRBV28 and J is TRBJ2-7; TRBD2 is a possible D gene (7 bases). Germline assignment: CDR1 MDHEN and CDR2 SYDVKM. The germline V and J ends were trimmed by 2 bases and 5 bases, with 16 bases remaining between them. CDR3 length: 15 residues. CDR3 sequence: CASSLRGRGRNEQYF. CDR3 coding DNA: TGTGCCAGCAGTTTAAGGGGGAGGGGTCGCAACGAGCAGTACTTC. Looking up the rest from reference TRBV28 and TRBJ2-7 gives the full variable domain: DVKVTQSSRYLVKRTGEKVFLECVQDMDHENMFWYRQDPGLGLRLIYFSYDVKMKEKGDIPEGYSVSREKKERFSLILESASTNQTSMYLCASSLRGRGRNEQYFGPGTRLTVT.

J is TRBJ2-5 and V is TRBV7-6; 9 bases match TRBD2. There are 15 residues in the CDR3. Per germline, CDR1 SGHVS and CDR2 FNYEAQ. V lost 3 bases, J lost 3 bases, and 5 bases stayed unmatched. This CDR3 is CASSLGGGAEETQYF. The DNA for the CDR3 is TGTGCCAGCAGCTTGGGCGGGGGGGCGGAAGAGACCCAGTACTTC.

This chain joins TRBV5-6 and TRBJ2-7; a possible D gene is TRBD2 (6 bases). This CDR3 is 14 amino acids long. Trimming removed 0 bases at V and 4 bases at J, with 11 bases between. The germline V gene has CDR1 SGHDT and CDR2 YYEEEE. Here the CDR3 reads CASSLGLGRYEQYF. The CDR3 bases are TGTGCCAGCAGCTTGGGACTAGGGAGGTACGAGCAGTACTTC.

The gene calls are TRBV6-1 and TRBJ1-5; D is unresolved. CDR3 length: 14 amino acids. Per germline, CDR1 MNHNS and CDR2 SASEGT. Trimming took 7 bases from V and 2 from J, leaving 12 bases between them. The CDR3 DNA reads as TGTGCCAGCAAGGGAGGGAAGGGCAATCAGCCCCAGCATTTT. This encodes CASKGGKGNQPQHF.

As for this clone: Other DNA sequences within the sample encode an identical CDR3. V gene TRBV18 combines with J gene TRBJ1-1; no clear D gene. The length of the CDR3 is 13 residues. CDR1 KGHSH and CDR2 LQKENI come from the germline V gene. V shed 3 bases and J shed 0 bases, with 5 bases lying between them. CDR3 sequence (DNA): TGTGCCAGCTCACCTGGGTTGAACACTGAAGCTTTCTTT. Translation gives CASSPGLNTEAFF.

The V and J genes are TRBV28 and TRBJ1-2; D may be TRBD1 (5 bases). From germline, CDR1 is MDHEN and CDR2 SYDVKM. Trimming took off 4 bases at V and 4 bases at J, with 16 bases between the two ends. This CDR3 is built from 15 residues. The CDR3: CASSSRGKVIYGYTF. CDR3 nucleotides: TGTGCCAGCAGTTCCCGGGGGAAGGTCATCTATGGCTACACCTTC.

This chain joins TRBV27 and TRBJ2-6; D call uncertain. The CDR3 is made up of 13 amino acids. Germline CDR1 MNHEY, CDR2 SMNVEV (reference sequence). Trimming pared 8 bases from V and 0 bases from J, leaving 5 bases between. CDR3 sequence (DNA): TGTGCCAGCCGGAGCTCTGGGGCCAACGTCCTGACTTTC. This encodes CASRSSGANVLTF.

This clone was counted a few times. This chain links TRBV15 with TRBJ2-7, with a tentative D call TRBD2 (5 bases). The CDR3 sequence is 13 residues long. The germline gives CDR1 LNHNV, CDR2 YYDKDF (reference sequence). The V end was cut by 1 base, the J end by 2 bases, with 6 bases between. The DNA of the CDR3 is TGTGCCACCAGCAGAGGAGGGCCCTACGAGCAGTACTTC. It encodes CATSRGGPYEQYF.